This T cell receptor beta chain was found in a study of radiotherapy plus CTLA-4 blockade in lung cancer. Study at large: Objective response rate was more than 15%; disease control rate, 31%.

The CDR3 totals 14 residues. CDR1 is MNHNS, CDR2 SASEGT, per germline. Unmatched junction bases numbered 4, after V lost 1 base and J lost 4 bases. Sequenced by immunoSEQ multiplex PCR; TCRdb stores in-frame clones only, minus some. In the table there are some 60,000 clones, roughly 80% of which are singletons. This specimen consisted of peripheral blood, obtained from a patient treated with radiotherapy plus ipilimumab. The chain joins TRBV6-1 to TRBJ2-7; 7 bases are shared with TRBD1. This sequence originates from a human donor with non-small cell lung cancer who had a complete response to radiotherapy plus ipilimumab. In nucleotides, the CDR3 is TGTGCCAGCAGTGAAGGGACAGGACAATACGAGCAGTACGTC. Protein sequence: CASSEGTGQYEQYV.